Listed below are T cell receptor beta chains from one sample, sequenced in a study of identical twins. TCRdb ran MiXCR on the 5' RACE reads and lists one entry per CDR3 protein. The data contain approximately 470,000 distinct CDR3 sequences, 14% of them singletons. The same data also went into a second study, on yellow fever vaccine responses in identical twins.

The sequencing input was CD4+ T cells sorted from blood. The receptors shown here come from a woman between 18 and 30 years old in good health. CDR3s include the opening cysteine and the closing phenylalanine or tryptophan. D genes are given only for firm matches. The listing skips clone size in some rows; elsewhere it reads once, few, many or a size class.

many,-,TRBV6-5,TRBJ2-7,CASSYSGGSYEQYF,TGTGCCAGCAGTTACTCTGGGGGCTCCTACGAGCAGTACTTC
many,TRBD2,TRBV7-6,TRBJ2-1,CASSSRLAERKGNEQFF,TGTGCCAGCAGCTCCAGACTAGCGGAACGAAAAGGGAATGAGCAGTTCTTC
-,-,TRBV7-3,TRBJ1-1,CASSLMGRNEAFF,TGTGCCAGCAGCTTAATGGGACGGAATGAAGCTTTCTTT
-,-,TRBV4-1,TRBJ2-1,CASSPPATAANQFF,TGCGCCAGCAGCCCCCCCGCGACCGCGGCGAACCAGTTCTTC
-,TRBD1,TRBV20-1,TRBJ2-7,CSAKRQGETYEQYF,TGCAGTGCTAAGAGACAGGGGGAAACCTACGAGCAGTACTTC
-,TRBD2,TRBV20-1,TRBJ2-4,CSALDGRGGRAGNIQYF,TGCAGTGCACTGGACGGACGGGGGGGACGAGCGGGAAACATTCAGTACTTC
-,TRBD1,TRBV19,TRBJ2-1,CASSPQGARPYNEQFF,TGTGCCAGTAGTCCGCAGGGGGCGAGGCCCTACAATGAGCAGTTCTTC
few,-,TRBV28,TRBJ1-5,CASNDYGQQYSNQPQHF,TGTGCCAGCAATGACTACGGACAGCAATATAGCAATCAGCCCCAGCATTTT
few,TRBD2,TRBV5-1,TRBJ2-6,CASSSNTGGIRSGANVLTF,TGCGCCAGCAGCTCTAATACGGGGGGAATTAGATCTGGGGCCAACGTCCTGACTTTC
many,-,TRBV12-3/TRBV12-4,TRBJ2-2,CASSFGGSGELFF,TGTGCCAGCAGTTTCGGGGGCTCCGGGGAGCTGTTTTTT
few,-,TRBV15,TRBJ2-1,CATIRGTSYNEQFF,TGTGCCACCATTCGCGGGACCTCCTACAATGAGCAGTTCTTC
-,TRBD1,TRBV7-9,TRBJ2-2,CASSSLPQGTGTGELFF,TGTGCCAGCAGCTCCTTGCCACAGGGGACGGGCACCGGGGAGCTGTTTTTT
-,TRBD2,TRBV27,TRBJ2-5,CASSFLAGGRGETQYF,TGTGCCAGCAGTTTCCTTGCGGGAGGGCGCGGGGAGACCCAGTACTTC
few,-,TRBV28,TRBJ2-4,CASSHQGGGAFAKNIQYF,TGTGCCAGCAGCCACCAAGGGGGAGGGGCTTTTGCCAAAAACATTCAGTACTTC
-,TRBD1,TRBV3-1,TRBJ2-3,CASSPGQADTDTQYF,TGTGCCAGCAGCCCCGGACAGGCGGACACAGATACGCAGTATTTT
few,-,TRBV12-3/TRBV12-4,TRBJ2-5,CASSFRGGETQYF,TGTGCCAGCAGTTTTAGGGGGGGAGAGACCCAGTACTTC
many,TRBD2,TRBV6-1,TRBJ2-3,CASSLGGGLGTDTQYF,TGTGCCAGCAGCCTAGGCGGGGGTTTAGGTACAGATACGCAGTATTTT
-,-,TRBV4-3,TRBJ2-3,CASSQDFDGANTQYF,TGCGCCAGCAGCCAAGATTTCGACGGGGCTAATACGCAGTATTTT
-,-,TRBV7-2,TRBJ2-5,CASSLSRDTVQYF,TGTGCCAGCAGCTTAAGTCGGGACACGGTTCAGTACTTC
few,-,TRBV5-1,TRBJ1-6,CASSLGGTSGSPLHF,TGCGCCAGCAGCTTGGGGGGGACAAGCGGTTCACCCCTCCACTTT
-,-,TRBV20-1,TRBJ1-2,CSARVTADGYTF,TGCAGTGCTAGAGTTACAGCGGATGGCTACACCTTC
-,TRBD1,TRBV20-1,TRBJ2-5,CSAAPRTGSGTQYF,TGCAGTGCTGCACCGAGGACAGGGAGCGGGACCCAGTACTTC
-,TRBD1,TRBV4-2,TRBJ1-4,CASSPTGHNEKLFF,TGTGCCAGCAGCCCGACAGGGCATAATGAAAAACTGTTTTTT
-,TRBD2,TRBV12-3/TRBV12-4,TRBJ2-3,CASRHSGGVLADTQYF,TGTGCCAGCAGGCACAGCGGGGGGGTACTTGCAGATACGCAGTATTTT
few,TRBD1,TRBV19,TRBJ2-1,CASSMGQGLEQFF,TGTGCCAGTAGTATGGGACAGGGGCTAGAGCAGTTCTTC
many,-,TRBV28,TRBJ1-5,CASSTPGRLSLGQHF,TGTGCCAGCAGTACTCCGGGCCGTTTATCTTTGGGTCAGCATTTT
-,TRBD2,TRBV10-3,TRBJ2-2,CAISADGGSLTGELFF,TGTGCCATCAGTGCGGACGGCGGGAGTTTGACCGGGGAGCTGTTTTTT
-,-,TRBV5-1,TRBJ2-3,CASSLGGGGPTDTQYF,TGCGCCAGCAGCTTGGGCGGAGGCGGCCCAACAGATACGCAGTATTTT
few,TRBD1,TRBV13,TRBJ1-6,CASMGTGFSPLHF,TGTGCCAGCATGGGGACAGGGTTTTCACCCCTCCACTTT
few,TRBD1,TRBV2,TRBJ2-6,CATTGDSGANVLTF,TGTGCCACGACAGGGGACTCTGGGGCCAACGTCCTGACTTTC
once,TRBD1,TRBV10-1,TRBJ2-1,CASSERAGQDPYNEQFF,TGCGCCAGCAGTGAGCGCGCCGGACAGGACCCCTACAATGAGCAGTTCTTC
many,TRBD2,TRBV5-1,TRBJ2-3,CASSFIAGLTDTQYF,TGCGCCAGCAGCTTCATAGCGGGGTTGACAGATACGCAGTATTTT
few,-,TRBV20-1,TRBJ2-2,CSASERTGELFF,TGCAGTGCTAGTGAGCGCACCGGGGAGCTGTTTTTT
few,-,TRBV11-3,TRBJ1-1,CASSLDGITEAFF,TGTGCCAGCAGCTTAGATGGGATCACTGAAGCTTTCTTT
many,-,TRBV12-3/TRBV12-4,TRBJ2-5,CASSSLSTSDPYF,TGTGCCAGCAGTTCCCTTTCCACATCTGACCCATACTTC
-,TRBD2,TRBV6-1,TRBJ2-2,CASSRSGGAGNTGELFF,TGTGCCAGCAGTCGATCGGGGGGGGCAGGTAACACCGGGGAGCTGTTTTTT
-,-,TRBV10-3,TRBJ1-6,CAISERTASNSPLHF,TGTGCCATCAGTGAGAGGACAGCATCTAATTCACCCCTCCACTTT
-,TRBD2,TRBV7-9,TRBJ2-3,CASSLGTSGRGRDTQYF,TGTGCCAGCAGCTTAGGTACCTCGGGGCGCGGGAGAGATACGCAGTATTTT